This T cell receptor (beta chain) comes out of a study of blood T cell repertoires in COVID-19. Sequencing used immunoSEQ multiplex PCR; TCRdb keeps in-frame clones, though not all of them. Here the sample spans some 130,000 clones, around four fifths being singletons. This clone was seen just once. V lost 4 bases, J lost 0 bases, and 10 bases lay in between. The CDR3 totals 15 residues. Germline CDR1 and CDR2: LNHDA and SQIVND (reference sequence). The material sequenced was peripheral blood. The chain employs TRBV19 and TRBJ1-5; D is ambiguous. The TCR comes from a man aged 60-69 years who had recovered from COVID-19. The CDR3 is CASSTYRYSNQPQHF. Written as DNA, the CDR3 is TGTGCCAGTAGTACTTACAGATATAGCAATCAGCCCCAGCATTTT.